This entry features one T cell receptor (beta chain) sequence. One end of the junction does not line up with germline, which may come from a read error. Clones were sequenced by immunoSEQ multiplex PCR, and TCRdb holds only the in-frame ones, with some missing. The data contain a few thousand clones, roughly three quarters of them singletons. The CDR3 is 17 residues long. Germline assignment: CDR1 LNHNV and CDR2 YYDKDF (reference sequence). This entry is derived from a study of preoperative IRX-2 immunotherapy in early breast cancer. This sample's treatment: preoperative locoregional IRX-2 cytokine immunotherapy. Preoperative locoregional IRX-2 cytokine immunotherapy was tested in the phase Ib source study.

Specimen: tumor tissue, collected before IRX-2 immunotherapy. The TCR comes from a human donor with breast cancer. The rearrangement joins TRBV15 to TRBJ2-3; 7 bases line up with TRBD2. In DNA, the CDR3 is TGTGCCAGCAGCGATCCCTATCGGGCGGGAGAAACAGATACGCAGTATTTT. Protein product: CASSDPYRAGETDTQYF.